The 17 T cell receptor beta chains given below trace back to one sample, sequenced in a study of cytotoxic CD8 clonotypes in ibrutinib-treated CLL. The assay was immunoSEQ multiplex PCR, and TCRdb's table has in-frame clones only and misses some. Among roughly 76,000 clones, 80% were seen once, and the ten largest hold 6% to 9%. The sequenced sample was PBMCs, obtained at disease progression, from a patient treated with ibrutinib. The receptor set was obtained from a human donor with chronic lymphocytic leukemia.

The V and J genes are TRBV5-4 and TRBJ2-1, with no clear D. The V gene lost 1 base and the J gene lost 7 bases, with 6 bases spanning the gap. Germline values: CDR1 SGHNT, CDR2 YYREEE (reference sequence). The CDR3 length is 12 residues. CDR3 DNA sequence: TGTGCCAGCAGCTTGTGGTGGAATGAGCAGTTCTTC. Its translation: CASSLWWNEQFF.

The V and J genes are TRBV5-1 and TRBJ2-3, with a tentative D call TRBD1 (6 bases). In germline, CDR1 is SGHRS, CDR2 YFSETQ. This CDR3 has 15 residues. Deletions cut 1 base from V and 2 bases from J, with 11 bases between. The CDR3 loop reads CASSLSPGATDTQYF. In nucleotides, the CDR3 is TGCGCCAGCAGCTTGTCCCCAGGGGCCACAGATACGCAGTATTTT.

This clone appeared a few times. This chain joins TRBV2 and TRBJ2-3; 7 bases are shared with TRBD2. V trimming: 7 bases; J trimming: 5 bases; junction bases outside the gene matches: 9. Germline CDR1 is SNHLY and CDR2 is FYNNEI. There are 14 residues in the CDR3. The CDR3 DNA is TGTGCCAGCAAAGGCGGAGGCGGGAGAGATACGCAGTATTTT. Translated, it gives CASKGGGGRDTQYF.

The chain is built from TRBV7-9 and TRBJ1-6, with D possibly being TRBD1 (5 bases). Germline CDR1 reads SEHNR; CDR2 reads FQNEAQ (reference sequence). This CDR3 is built from 14 residues. Between the trimmed V and J ends, which lost 3 bases and 9 bases, there was a span of 12 bases. The CDR3 DNA reads as TGTGCCAGCAGCTTGAGTAGAGGGGTTTCACCCCTCCACTTT. Amino acids: CASSLSRGVSPLHF.

In its sample, this clone was seen a few times. This rearrangement joins TRBV4-1 to TRBJ2-7, with 8 positions matching TRBD2. Germline V lookup: CDR1 MGHRA, CDR2 YSYEKL. The length of the CDR3 is 14 residues. Trimming took 6 bases from V and 5 from J; bases not matched to a gene: 9. The CDR3 nucleotides are TGCGCCAGCAGTAAGAGCGGGAGAGCCCACGAGCAGTACTTC. Residues: CASSKSGRAHEQYF.

This sequence joins TRBV27 and TRBJ2-7; the match to TRBD2 covers 16 bases. This CDR3 contains 18 residues. V lost 2 bases and J lost 4; bases outside the gene matches: 8. Per the germline V gene, CDR1 is MNHEY and CDR2 is SMNVEV (reference sequence). CDR3 sequence reads: CASSLVSGLAGGSYEQYF. The CDR3 DNA follows: TGTGCCAGCAGTTTAGTATCGGGACTAGCGGGAGGGTCTTACGAGCAGTACTTC.

V gene TRBV18 combines with J gene TRBJ1-1; possibly TRBD1 for D (5 bases). The V gene's germline CDR1 is KGHSH and CDR2 LQKENI. This CDR3 has 13 amino acids. Trimming left V 5 bases short and J 1 base short, with 8 bases between. The CDR3 region is CASSEQENTEAFF. In DNA, the CDR3 is TGTGCCAGCTCAGAACAGGAGAACACTGAAGCTTTCTTT.

The V gene is TRBV20-1, the J gene TRBJ2-5; no clear D gene. Germline-derived CDR1 and CDR2 are DFQATT and SNEGSKA (reference sequence). The CDR3 consists of 11 residues. V lost 7 bases and J lost 5, with 11 bases in between. CDR3 coding DNA: TGCAGTGGAGGTGGCGCGGAGACCCAGTACTTC. Translation gives CSGGGAETQYF.

The chain joins TRBV7-3 to TRBJ2-2, with D possibly being TRBD1 (6 bases). V lost 5 bases, J lost 4 bases, and 23 bases lay in between. In germline, CDR1 is SGHTA, CDR2 FQGTGA. The CDR3 loop spans 18 amino acids. CDR3 sequence: CASSPRGGQRRGTGELFF. CDR3 nucleotide sequence: TGTGCCAGCAGCCCCCGGGGTGGACAGAGGAGAGGCACCGGGGAGCTGTTTTTT.

This chain uses TRBV29-1 with TRBJ1-1; 7 nucleotides line up with TRBD1. Germline-derived CDR1 and CDR2 are SQVTM and ANQGSEA. V shed 1 base, J shed 5 bases, and the junction held 4 bases outside the gene matches. The CDR3 length is 13 residues. As DNA, the CDR3 is TGCAGCGTTGAAGGACAGGGAAGGACTGAAGCTTTCTTT. Translating gives CSVEGQGRTEAFF. Based on the CDR3 plus reference TRBV29-1 and TRBJ1-1, the full variable domain is SAVISQKPSRDICQRGTSLTIQCQVDSQVTMMFWYRQQPGQSLTLIATANQGSEATYESGFVIDKFPISRPNLTFSTLTVSNMSPEDSSIYLCSVEGQGRTEAFFGQGTRLTVV.

The chain carries TRBV9 and TRBJ1-3; D is possibly TRBD1 (5 bases). The CDR3 is 13 amino acids. Looked up from germline, CDR1 is SGDLS and CDR2 is YYNGEE. Trimming removed 1 base at V and 9 bases at J, with 11 bases between. CDR3 sequence (DNA): TGTGCCAGCAGCGTACAGGGAGTGGGCACCATATATTTT. This gives the protein CASSVQGVGTIYF.

There are a few counts of this clone. The gene calls are TRBV7-9 and TRBJ1-6; D is ambiguous. Deletions cut 3 bases from V and 4 bases from J, with 4 bases between. The germline V gene encodes CDR1 SEHNR and CDR2 FQNEAQ (reference sequence). The CDR3 is made up of 13 amino acids. DNA of the CDR3: TGTGCCAGCAGCTTGGAGTATAATTCACCCCTCCACTTT. As protein: CASSLEYNSPLHF.

V is TRBV5-1 and J is TRBJ2-5; D possibly corresponds to TRBD1 (6 bases). V was trimmed by 2 bases and J by 1 base, leaving 15 bases between them. Germline V lookup: CDR1 SGHRS, CDR2 YFSETQ. The CDR3 loop spans 16 amino acids. The CDR3 DNA is TGCGCCAGCAGCTTCGGGGACCGACAGGCCCAAGAGACCCAGTACTTC. It is translated as CASSFGDRQAQETQYF.

The chain employs TRBV29-1 and TRBJ1-2, with TRBD1 as a possible D gene (5 bases). Germline CDR1 SQVTM, CDR2 ANQGSEA. V was shortened by 5 bases and J by 8 bases, with 21 bases between the two germline ends. There are 14 residues in the CDR3. CDR3 sequence reads: CSVPTVGRDWGYTF. The DNA of the CDR3 is TGCAGCGTTCCGACAGTGGGACGGGACTGGGGCTACACCTTC.

This sequence joins TRBV5-6 and TRBJ1-1; D not certain. The V and J ends lost 0 bases and 3 bases respectively, with 6 bases between them. The CDR3 loop spans 13 amino acids. Per germline, CDR1 SGHDT and CDR2 YYEEEE. The CDR3, as DNA: TGTGCCAGCAGCTTGGACTGGCACACTGAAGCTTTCTTT. It specifies CASSLDWHTEAFF.

The chain combines TRBV30 with TRBJ1-5, with 7 bases that match TRBD1. Germline V lookup: CDR1 GTSNPN, CDR2 SVGIG (reference sequence). The ends lost 5 bases at V and 4 bases at J; junction bases unmatched: 8. CDR3 length equals 14 residues. The CDR3 DNA is TGTGCCTGGGCGCTGGGACAGCGGAATCAGCCCCAGCATTTT. This codes for CAWALGQRNQPQHF. Supplemented by reference TRBV30 and TRBJ1-5, the full variable domain reads SQTIHQWPATLVQPVGSPLSLECTVEGTSNPNLYWYRQAAGRGLQLLFYSVGIGQISSEVPQNLSASRPQDRQFILSSKKLLLSDSGFYLCAWALGQRNQPQHFGDGTRLSIL.

The chain recombines TRBV27 with TRBJ1-2; perhaps TRBD1 as D (6 bases). The ends were cut back, 6 bases at V and 8 bases at J, with 19 bases in the middle. The CDR3 is made up of 14 amino acids. CDR1 is MNHEY and CDR2 is SMNVEV in the germline V gene (reference sequence). CDR3 sequence reads: CASRKNRAPGGYTF. The CDR3 DNA is TGTGCCAGCAGGAAAAACAGGGCCCCGGGCGGCTACACCTTC.